The 16 T cell receptor beta chains below come from one sample, sequenced in a study of type 1 regulatory T cells. TCRdb re-derived calls from the reads in MiXCR, one entry per CDR3 protein. Among about 42,000 distinct CDR3 sequences listed, 12% were seen once. Their specific antigens are unknown. The specimen was cultured non-Tr1 T cells, either the whole culture or a sorted T cell fraction (not recorded which). The receptor set was obtained from a human donor in good health.

This clonotype was observed a handful of times. The rearrangement links TRBV7-2 to TRBJ2-2, with TRBD2 matching over 12 bases. V shed 7 bases, J shed 3 bases, and the junction held 9 bases outside the gene matches. The CDR3 is 17 residues long. Germline values: CDR1 SGHTA, CDR2 FQGNSA. CDR3 loop: CASIPSSGRAHTGELFF. DNA of the CDR3: TGTGCCAGCATTCCCTCTAGCGGGAGGGCCCACACCGGGGAGCTGTTTTTT.

As DNA, the CDR3 is TGTGCCAGCAGCTCGGGAGATACAACTAATGAAAAACTGTTTTTT. Its translation: CASSSGDTTNEKLFF. The rearrangement uses TRBV7-9 and TRBJ1-4; D remains unclear. V was shortened by 4 bases and J by 0 bases, with 9 bases between the two germline ends. Germline V gives CDR1 SEHNR, CDR2 FQNEAQ (reference sequence). The CDR3 is 15 amino acids.

This clonotype has more than one count but fewer than ten. The chain combines TRBV4-1 with TRBJ2-1; a possible D gene is TRBD2 (6 bases). CDR1 and CDR2 from the germline V gene are MGHRA and YSYEKL. The germline V and J ends were trimmed by 2 bases and 9 bases, with 23 bases remaining between them. The CDR3 runs 17 residues. This chain's CDR3 is CASSQPTAQSLGGEQFF. CDR3 in DNA: TGCGCCAGCAGCCAACCAACGGCCCAGAGTCTCGGGGGTGAGCAGTTCTTC.

This clonotype was seen repeatedly, ten times or more. The J gene is TRBJ2-7, the V gene TRBV9; D gene unclear. The CDR3 is 12 residues long. CDR1 and CDR2 from the germline V gene are SGDLS and YYNGEE. The V gene lost 2 bases and the J gene lost 6 bases, with 9 bases spanning the gap. CDR3 sequence reads: CASSVLLGEQYF. The CDR3 coding sequence is TGTGCCAGCAGCGTCCTCCTGGGCGAGCAGTACTTC.

In its sample, this clonotype was seen many times. The chain links TRBV5-1 to TRBJ1-4, with D possibly matching TRBD1 (6 bases). The CDR3 sequence is 14 residues long. Looked up from germline, CDR1 is SGHRS and CDR2 is YFSETQ. V dropped 6 bases and J dropped 7 bases, with 16 bases sitting between them. In DNA, the CDR3 is TGCGCCAGCACCATACAGGGAGGAAGTGAAAAACTGTTTTTT. This codes for CASTIQGGSEKLFF.

This clonotype was counted many times. The CDR3 loop is CASSAGLYWGGNTIYF. CDR3 DNA sequence: TGTGCCAGCAGTGCCGGATTATATTGGGGTGGAAACACCATATATTTT. The chain recombines TRBV6-1 with TRBJ1-3; D is undetermined. The V gene's germline CDR1 is MNHNS and CDR2 SASEGT. Trimming took off 4 bases at V and 3 bases at J, with 16 bases between the two ends. The CDR3 length is 16 residues.

In this sample, this clonotype is medium-sized. This rearrangement joins TRBV5-1 to TRBJ1-1; D may be TRBD1 (5 bases). The CDR3 covers 14 residues. Germline CDR1 is SGHRS and CDR2 is YFSETQ. The germline V and J ends were trimmed by 4 bases and 1 base, with 11 bases remaining between them. As DNA, the CDR3 is TGCGCCAGCAGCCCGGGGACCGCGAACACTGAAGCTTTCTTT. This gives the protein CASSPGTANTEAFF.

This clonotype was recorded at least ten times. The J gene is TRBJ2-7, the V gene TRBV14, with D perhaps TRBD1 (5 bases). There are 14 residues in the CDR3. Germline assignment: CDR1 SGHDN and CDR2 FVKESK. V was shortened by 3 bases and J by 3 bases, with 12 bases between the two germline ends. As DNA, the CDR3 is TGTGCCAGCAGCCAGGGGCAGGGAAGCTACGAGCAGTACTTC. Translated, it gives CASSQGQGSYEQYF.

This clonotype was counted between two and nine times. J is TRBJ2-5 and V is TRBV7-3, with 9 nucleotides matching TRBD2. The germline V gene has CDR1 SGHTA and CDR2 FQGTGA. V lost 3 bases and J lost 5; bases outside the gene matches: 1. This CDR3 comprises 13 residues. In DNA, the CDR3 is TGTGCCAGCAGCTTTGCGGGAGGGGAGACCCAGTACTTC. Translation: CASSFAGGETQYF.

This clonotype was seen only a few times. The chain employs TRBV10-3 and TRBJ2-7; the D is unclear. Deletions cut 1 base from V and 6 bases from J, with 4 bases between. From germline, CDR1 is ENHRY and CDR2 SYGVKD. The CDR3 is 11 residues long. The CDR3 region is CAISEWGEQYF. The CDR3 nucleotides read TGTGCCATCAGTGAGTGGGGCGAGCAGTACTTC.

In DNA form, the CDR3 reads TGTGCCAGCTCAGGGACTAGCGGAAACACCGGGGAGCTGTTTTTT. The encoded protein is CASSGTSGNTGELFF. The chain links TRBV18 to TRBJ2-2; 11 bases are shared with TRBD2. Looked up from germline, CDR1 is KGHSH and CDR2 is LQKENI. The CDR3 spans 15 residues. V gave up 5 bases and J gave up 2 bases; unmatched junction bases: 1.

This clonotype was seen repeatedly, ten times or more. V gene TRBV5-1 combines with J gene TRBJ1-1, with D unclear. This CDR3 contains 15 residues. CDR1 is SGHRS, CDR2 YFSETQ, per germline. Trimming shortened V by 1 base and J by 0 bases, and 10 bases separated the two germline ends. CDR3 sequence (DNA): TGCGCCAGCAGCTTGTATGTCAGCATGAACACTGAAGCTTTCTTT. This codes for CASSLYVSMNTEAFF.

The rearrangement joins TRBV5-6 to TRBJ2-3; D perhaps matches TRBD1 (6 bases). From germline, CDR1 is SGHDT and CDR2 YYEEEE. Between the trimmed V and J ends, which lost 7 bases and 9 bases, there was a span of 21 bases. The CDR3 spans 14 residues. CDR3 amino acids: CASFSLTGLKTQYF. The CDR3 coding sequence is TGTGCCAGCTTTTCCCTTACAGGGCTAAAAACGCAGTATTTT.

Note on this clonotype: Being one base from a much bigger clone, this may be a read error. The chain is built from TRBV18 and TRBJ2-7, with D perhaps being TRBD1 or TRBD2 (5 bases each). Germline V lookup: CDR1 KGHSH, CDR2 LQKENI. The CDR3 consists of 15 residues. CDR3 loop: CANSTNSGTRVLEYF. The CDR3 DNA reads TGTGCCAACTCAACCAATTCCGGGACGCGAGTTCTTGAGTACTTC.

The chain combines TRBV9 with TRBJ2-3; weak D call: TRBD2 (6 bases). Deletions cut 3 bases from V and 2 bases from J, with 13 bases between. This CDR3 spans 15 amino acids. CDR1 is SGDLS, CDR2 YYNGEE, per germline. CDR3 loop: CASSALSGFTDTQYF. Written as DNA, the CDR3 is TGTGCCAGCAGCGCCCTTAGCGGATTCACAGATACGCAGTATTTT.

The J gene is TRBJ1-5, the V gene TRBV5-1; D is perhaps TRBD1 (5 bases). This CDR3 comprises 13 residues. V was shortened by 4 bases and J by 5 bases, with 10 bases between the two germline ends. Germline-derived CDR1 and CDR2 are SGHRS and YFSETQ. The CDR3 sequence is CASSLDSDQPQHF. CDR3 in DNA: TGCGCCAGCAGCCTCGACAGTGATCAGCCCCAGCATTTT.